This passage covers 26 T cell receptor beta chains from one sample sequenced in a study of blood T cells in healthy people across ages. A sample-barcoded 5' primer and a J-beta primer mix were used in a second PCR of about 6 to 12 cycles. Each CDR3 protein is one row after TCRdb ran MiXCR on the 5' RACE reads. The sample yields some 1.1 million distinct CDR3 sequences, roughly two fifths seen once. Sequenced material: blood. All receptors come from a man aged 18 to 30 in good health.

The chain joins TRBV5-5 to TRBJ2-3; D perhaps matches TRBD1 (5 bases). The CDR3 runs 13 residues. Germline V lookup: CDR1 SGHKS, CDR2 YYEKEE (reference sequence). V was pared by 7 bases and J by 2 bases, with 11 bases between. The CDR3 protein is CASRSTATDTQYF. The CDR3 DNA follows: TGTGCCAGCCGGTCGACAGCCACAGATACGCAGTATTTT. The entire variable domain, with the rest obtained from reference TRBV5-5 and TRBJ2-3, is as follows: DAGVTQSPTHLIKTRGQQVTLRCSPISGHKSVSWYQQVLGQGPQFIFQYYEKEERGRGNFPDRFSARQFPNYSSELNVNALLLGDSALYLCASRSTATDTQYFGPGTRLTVL.

V and J are TRBV7-3 and TRBJ2-1; D not certain. The V end was cut by 4 bases, the J end by 8 bases, with 9 bases between. There are 12 residues in the CDR3. Germline V gene sequence: CDR1 SGHTA, CDR2 FQGTGA. Here the CDR3 reads CASSSHSDEQFF. CDR3 nucleotide sequence: TGTGCCAGCAGCTCACACAGCGATGAGCAGTTCTTC.

The CDR3 reads CASSSWTPGTEAFF. CDR3 bases: TGTGCCAGCAGCTCGTGGACCCCGGGAACTGAAGCTTTCTTT. V is TRBV7-2 and J is TRBJ1-1; unclear D gene. This CDR3 is 14 amino acids long. CDR1 is SGHTA and CDR2 is FQGNSA in the germline V gene. V was clipped by 4 bases and J by 5 bases, with 14 bases between them.

This sequence joins TRBV20-1 and TRBJ2-6; D is undetermined. Germline CDR1 reads DFQATT; CDR2 reads SNEGSKA (reference sequence). CDR3 length equals 15 residues. The V and J ends lost 5 bases and 1 base respectively, with 12 bases between them. In nucleotides, the CDR3 is TGCAGTGCTTCACCCCTGGGGTCTGGGGCCAACGTCCTGACTTTC. Translated, it gives CSASPLGSGANVLTF.

This clonotype came up a few times. The chain carries TRBV27 and TRBJ1-2; tentative D call: TRBD1 (6 bases). Germline V gene sequence: CDR1 MNHEY, CDR2 SMNVEV (reference sequence). This CDR3 has 15 residues. With 3 bases removed from V and 6 bases from J, the gap between germline ends came to 17 bases. The CDR3 nucleotides are TGTGCCAGCAGTTTGTCGGACGGGACACTTCATGGCTACACCTTC. Its translation is CASSLSDGTLHGYTF.

This chain links TRBV10-3 with TRBJ2-7; D call uncertain. Trimming took 0 bases from V and 1 from J, leaving 10 bases between them. CDR3 length: 15 residues. Germline loops: CDR1 ENHRY, CDR2 SYGVKD. Written as DNA, the CDR3 is TGTGCCATCAGTGAGTCCCCCAGAAAGTCCTACGAGCAGTACTTC. Translation gives CAISESPRKSYEQYF.

The rearrangement joins TRBV6-1 to TRBJ1-2, with TRBD1 as a possible D gene (5 bases). Per germline, CDR1 MNHNS and CDR2 SASEGT. This CDR3 is built from 17 residues. The germline V and J ends were trimmed by 1 base and 4 bases, with 19 bases remaining between them. The CDR3 is CASSEEPYNHRIYGYTF. The CDR3 nucleotides read TGTGCCAGCAGTGAAGAACCGTATAACCACAGGATCTATGGCTACACCTTC.

This clonotype was detected only a few times. V is TRBV7-6 and J is TRBJ1-1; TRBD1 is a possible D gene (6 bases). Germline CDR1 is SGHVS and CDR2 is FNYEAQ. The CDR3 runs 15 residues. The V gene lost 5 bases and the J gene lost 0 bases, with 13 bases spanning the gap. CDR3 nucleotide sequence: TGTGCCAGCAGCCAAATGGACAGAATGAACACTGAAGCTTTCTTT. Its translation is CASSQMDRMNTEAFF.

This clonotype showed up just a few times. The V and J genes are TRBV12-3 or TRBV12-4 and TRBJ1-2; 9 bases fit TRBD1. The junction had 10 bases not matched to a gene; V was cut back by 6 bases and J by 8 bases. The CDR3 covers 14 residues. CDR3 residues: CASSYRGTGTGYTF. CDR3 bases: TGTGCCAGCAGCTACAGAGGGACAGGGACAGGCTACACCTTC.

The chain uses TRBV20-1 and TRBJ1-6; D unclear. Germline CDR1 is DFQATT and CDR2 is SNEGSKA (reference sequence). With 5 bases removed from V and 9 bases from J, the gap between germline ends came to 11 bases. This CDR3 contains 12 residues. The CDR3 nucleotides read TGCAGTGCTCTGCTCACGGGTTCACCCCTCCACTTT. Translation gives CSALLTGSPLHF.

On this clonotype: The conserved phenylalanine or tryptophan is not found at the CDR3 terminus, so this likely reflects a read error. V usage is TRBV15 and J usage is TRBJ1-1, with D perhaps TRBD1 (6 bases). Germline V lookup: CDR1 LNHNV, CDR2 YYDKDF (reference sequence). V lost 3 bases, J lost 1 base, and 9 bases lay in between. The CDR3 contains 14 residues. CDR3 in DNA: TGTGCCACCAGCAGTAACAGGGCGAACACTGAAGCTTTCATT. Protein sequence: CATSSNRANTEAFI.

CDR3 in DNA: TGTGCCAGCAGCAAAAGCCGGGACAGTTTTCGGAACACTGAAGCTTTCTTT. Translating gives CASSKSRDSFRNTEAFF. The chain links TRBV21-1 to TRBJ1-1; the D call TRBD1 from the table was never checked on the DNA. TRBV21-1 is a documented pseudogene. This CDR3 comprises 17 residues.

This clonotype was recorded a few times. The V gene is TRBV11-2, the J gene TRBJ1-1, with 7 bases lining up with TRBD1. V was clipped by 7 bases and J by 0 bases; unmatched bases: 17. Germline V lookup: CDR1 SGHAT, CDR2 FQNNGV. The CDR3 runs to 18 residues. CDR3 sequence (DNA): TGTGCCAGCAACCGTAGACAGGGAAGCCTCTGGATGAACACTGAAGCTTTCTTT. Translating gives CASNRRQGSLWMNTEAFF.

The V call is TRBV2, the J call TRBJ2-1, with D perhaps matching TRBD1 (5 bases). CDR1 and CDR2 (germline): SNHLY, FYNNEI. V lost 0 bases and J 9 bases, leaving 15 bases between the germline ends. The CDR3 contains 15 residues. CDR3 bases: TGTGCCAGCAGTGAAGCAGGCAGGGTGAGGATTGAGCAGTTCTTC. Its protein is CASSEAGRVRIEQFF.

The chain uses TRBV7-9 and TRBJ1-2; 7 bases align to TRBD1. V lost 1 base to trimming and J lost 8 bases; unmatched junction nucleotides: 4. The germline V gene has CDR1 SEHNR and CDR2 FQNEAQ (reference sequence). There are 13 residues in the CDR3. The DNA for the CDR3 is TGTGCCAGCAGCTTAGAAGGGGGCGCCGGCTACACCTTC. Translated: CASSLEGGAGYTF.

V gene TRBV5-1 combines with J gene TRBJ2-7; D perhaps matches TRBD1 (6 bases). The CDR3 covers 13 residues. Germline lookup yields CDR1 SGHRS and CDR2 YFSETQ. Deletions cut 6 bases from V and 4 bases from J, with 14 bases between. CDR3: CASNSGVRYEQYF. In nucleotides, the CDR3 is TGCGCCAGCAACTCAGGGGTGCGGTACGAGCAGTACTTC.

The chain combines TRBV20-1 with TRBJ2-7, with D perhaps matching TRBD1 (6 bases). Germline V lookup: CDR1 DFQATT, CDR2 SNEGSKA (reference sequence). The V end was cut by 3 bases, the J end by 3 bases, with 12 bases between. This CDR3 contains 13 residues. CDR3 bases: TGCAGTGCTAGGGGGGACATAGGCTACGAGCAGTACTTC. Its translation is CSARGDIGYEQYF.

This clonotype was detected a few times. This chain links TRBV12-3 or TRBV12-4 with TRBJ1-1; no clear D gene. V was trimmed by 2 bases and J by 4 bases, leaving 11 bases between them. The CDR3 is made up of 14 amino acids. CDR3 coding DNA: TGTGCCAGCAGTTTACGGGCGGGGAGCACTGAAGCTTTCTTT. Its translation: CASSLRAGSTEAFF.

The rearrangement joins TRBV20-1 to TRBJ2-1; a possible D gene is TRBD2 (5 bases). Trimming shortened V by 2 bases and J by 0 bases, and 14 bases separated the two germline ends. The CDR3 covers 16 residues. The germline V gene has CDR1 DFQATT and CDR2 SNEGSKA (reference sequence). The CDR3 loop is CSARPEGGPSYNEQFF. DNA of the CDR3: TGCAGTGCTAGACCCGAGGGCGGACCCTCCTACAATGAGCAGTTCTTC.

To note about this clonotype: A much larger clone is a single base away; this may be a read error. The gene calls are TRBV20-1 and TRBJ2-5, with D unclear. Germline V gene data show CDR1 as DFQATT and CDR2 as SNEGSKA (reference sequence). Trimming took off 0 bases at V and 4 bases at J, with 15 bases between the two ends. The CDR3 spans 15 residues. The CDR3 nucleotides are TGCAGTGCTAGAGATCTAGTGGGCAAAGGAGAGACCCAGTACTTC. It yields the protein CSARDLVGKGETQYF.

This clonotype was detected a few times. The rearrangement uses TRBV27 and TRBJ2-1, with 9 positions matching TRBD2. The CDR3 runs 16 residues. V lost 4 bases and J lost 1; bases outside the gene matches: 5. Per the germline V gene, CDR1 is MNHEY and CDR2 is SMNVEV (reference sequence). CDR3 amino acids: CASSSSGGRSYNEQFF. The CDR3 DNA is TGTGCCAGCAGTTCGAGCGGGGGGCGATCCTACAATGAGCAGTTCTTC.

This clonotype was counted a few times. The J gene is TRBJ1-2, the V gene TRBV6-2 or TRBV6-3; no clear D gene. This CDR3 is built from 10 residues. Between the trimmed V and J ends, which lost 3 bases and 7 bases, there was a span of 3 bases. The V gene's germline CDR1 is MNHEY and CDR2 SVGEGT. DNA for the CDR3: TGTGCCAGCAGTTATCCTGGCTACACCTTC. Translated: CASSYPGYTF.

A word on this clonotype: A much more abundant neighbour one base away suggests this may be a read error. This chain joins TRBV10-3 and TRBJ2-3; D is uncertain. CDR3 size: 12 residues. The germline gives CDR1 ENHRY, CDR2 SYGVKD. CDR3 loop: CAVRTVSDTQYF. The CDR3 DNA is TGTGCCGTCAGAACAGTTTCAGATACGCAGTATTTT.

This rearrangement joins TRBV29-1 to TRBJ2-7; the D is unclear. V was clipped by 4 bases and J by 5 bases, with 12 bases between them. The CDR3 has 12 amino acids. Germline CDR1 is SQVTM and CDR2 is ANQGSEA. The CDR3 coding sequence is TGCAGCGTTGTATTGTTGGAGCACGAGCAGTACTTC. Its translation is CSVVLLEHEQYF.

CDR3 sequence: CAWSGSWGNQPQHF. As DNA, the CDR3 is TGTGCCTGGAGTGGTTCGTGGGGGAATCAGCCCCAGCATTTT. V and J are TRBV30 and TRBJ1-5, with a weak D call TRBD1 (5 bases). The CDR3 length is 14 residues. Trimming pared 1 base from V and 4 bases from J, leaving 11 bases between. Germline assignment: CDR1 GTSNPN and CDR2 SVGIG (reference sequence).

The chain joins TRBV20-1 to TRBJ2-7, with 9 bases that match TRBD1. With V trimmed by 6 bases and J by 6 bases, 12 bases remained unmatched. Per germline, CDR1 DFQATT and CDR2 SNEGSKA (reference sequence). This CDR3 has 14 residues. The DNA for the CDR3 is TGCAGTGCCGGACGGGGACAGGGTTTGATCGAGCAGTACTTC. This codes for CSAGRGQGLIEQYF.